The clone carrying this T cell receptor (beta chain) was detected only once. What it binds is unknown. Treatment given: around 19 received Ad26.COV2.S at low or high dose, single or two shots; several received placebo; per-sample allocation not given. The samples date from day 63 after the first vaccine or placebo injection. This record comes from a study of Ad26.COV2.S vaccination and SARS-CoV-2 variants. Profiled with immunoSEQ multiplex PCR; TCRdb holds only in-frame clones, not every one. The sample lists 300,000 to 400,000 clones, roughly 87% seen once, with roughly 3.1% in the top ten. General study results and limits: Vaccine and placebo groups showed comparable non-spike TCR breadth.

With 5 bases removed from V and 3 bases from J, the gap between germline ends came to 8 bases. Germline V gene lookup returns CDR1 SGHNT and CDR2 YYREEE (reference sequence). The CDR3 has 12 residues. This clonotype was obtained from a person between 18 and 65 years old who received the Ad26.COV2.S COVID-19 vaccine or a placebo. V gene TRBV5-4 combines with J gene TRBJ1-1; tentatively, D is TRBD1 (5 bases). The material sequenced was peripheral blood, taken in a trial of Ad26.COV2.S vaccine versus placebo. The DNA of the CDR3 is TGTGCCAGCAGTCGCAGGGACACTGAAGCTTTCTTT. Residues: CASSRRDTEAFF.